The 14 T cell receptor beta chains given below trace back to one sample, sequenced in a study of coeliac disease. TCRdb's table, derived via immunoSEQ multiplex PCR, lists solely in-frame clones and lacks some. Here the sample spans a few thousand clones, 45% to 55% being singletons. The sample taken for sequencing was intraepithelial lymphocytes from the gut. The receptors were sampled from a man aged 55 to 70 with celiac disease on a gluten-free diet.

V and J are TRBV2 and TRBJ2-5, with 16 bases that match TRBD2. The J segment lost 5 bases and the V segment lost 6 bases, leaving 9 bases of the junction unmatched. The CDR3 length is 17 residues. Germline V lookup: CDR1 SNHLY, CDR2 FYNNEI. CDR3 amino acids: CASSPGTSGGAVETQYF. The DNA of the CDR3 is TGTGCCAGCAGCCCCGGGACTAGCGGGGGGGCCGTGGAGACCCAGTACTTC.

This clone was seen a handful of times. V is TRBV10-3 and J is TRBJ1-2; 9 bases are a match to TRBD1. CDR3 length: 11 amino acids. From germline, CDR1 is ENHRY and CDR2 SYGVKD. The trim removed 8 bases at V and 5 bases at J, leaving 0 bases unmatched. CDR3 DNA sequence: TGTGCCATCGGGACAGGGTATGGCTACACCTTC. It encodes CAIGTGYGYTF.

The sample holds a few counts of this clone. V gene TRBV5-7 combines with J gene TRBJ2-2; D remains ambiguous. TRBV5-7 has ORF status, its function being uncertain. This CDR3 is built from 12 residues. V lost 4 bases and J 6 bases, leaving 7 bases between the germline ends. CDR3 sequence (DNA): TGTGCCAGCAGCCAAGAGGCCGGGGAGCTGTTTTTT. It encodes CASSQEAGELFF.

CDR3 nucleotides: TGTGCCAGCAGTTTTCAGGGGGCGACCCATCCCTACGAGCAGTACTTC. Its protein product is CASSFQGATHPYEQYF. This chain uses TRBV5-8 with TRBJ2-7; 8 bases map to TRBD1. V shed 5 bases and J 2 bases; nucleotides not matched to a gene: 12. This CDR3 has 16 amino acids. CDR1 SGHTS and CDR2 YDEGEE come from the germline V gene.

The V and J genes are TRBV7-2 and TRBJ2-7, with 9 bases that match TRBD1. Germline V gives CDR1 SGHTA, CDR2 FQGNSA. After removal of 6 bases from V and 0 bases from J, the junction contained 9 bases not matched to a gene. The CDR3 totals 16 residues. The CDR3 sequence is CASSTGLGQGSYEQYF. DNA for the CDR3: TGTGCCAGCAGTACTGGGCTGGGACAGGGCTCCTACGAGCAGTACTTC.

The gene calls are TRBV6-1 and TRBJ1-6; D perhaps matches TRBD1 (6 bases). V lost 5 bases and J 5 bases, leaving 13 bases between the germline ends. Germline values: CDR1 MNHNS, CDR2 SASEGT. This CDR3 comprises 15 residues. The CDR3 loop is CASSPRRGDNSPLHF. CDR3 coding DNA: TGTGCCAGCAGTCCCCGCAGGGGAGATAATTCACCCCTCCACTTT.

By share, this clone counts as medium-sized. Other DNA sequences within the sample encode an identical CDR3. The genes are TRBV6-1 and TRBJ2-7, with 9 bases lining up with TRBD1. V dropped 7 bases and J dropped 2; count of bases not matched to a gene: 6. The V gene's germline CDR1 is MNHNS and CDR2 SASEGT. The CDR3 is 14 residues long. The CDR3 sequence: CASTLQGATYEQYF. The CDR3 DNA reads TGTGCCAGCACCTTACAGGGGGCCACCTACGAGCAGTACTTC.

As regards this clone: In the same sample, other DNA sequences code for this CDR3. The CDR3 DNA sequence: TGTGCCAGTAGACAGGGAGCTGGAAACACCATATATTTT. Translated: CASRQGAGNTIYF. V and J are TRBV19 and TRBJ1-3, with D possibly TRBD1 on 6 matching bases. This CDR3 is 13 amino acids long. Trimming stripped 6 bases from V and 2 bases from J, with 8 bases between. CDR1 LNHDA and CDR2 SQIVND come from the germline V gene (reference sequence).

This rearrangement joins TRBV7-3 to TRBJ2-1, with 9 bases matching TRBD1. Looked up from germline, CDR1 is SGHTA and CDR2 is FQGTGA. This CDR3 has 15 amino acids. Trimming cost V 5 bases and J 5 bases; bases outside gene matches: 7. CDR3 in amino acids: CASSPGTGPDNEQFF. The CDR3 DNA is TGTGCCAGCAGCCCGGGGACAGGGCCGGACAATGAGCAGTTCTTC.

A word on this clone: In the same sample, other DNA sequences code for this CDR3. The V gene is TRBV19, the J gene TRBJ2-7; TRBD1 matches at 7 bases. The CDR3 is made up of 14 amino acids. Germline V gene sequence: CDR1 LNHDA, CDR2 SQIVND (reference sequence). Trimming at V came to 7 bases and at J to 2 bases, leaving 8 bases not matched to a gene. The DNA of the CDR3 is TGTGCCAGTACGAGGGACAGAGACACCTACGAGCAGTACTTC. Protein: CASTRDRDTYEQYF.

The rearrangement joins TRBV18 to TRBJ1-4, with a tentative D call TRBD1 (5 bases). Germline V gene sequence: CDR1 KGHSH, CDR2 LQKENI. Trimming removed 2 bases at V and 7 bases at J, with 14 bases between. The CDR3 sequence is 15 residues long. The CDR3 DNA is TGTGCCAGCTCACCAACCCAGGGTATGGCTGAAAAACTGTTTTTT. It is translated as CASSPTQGMAEKLFF.

The sample holds a few counts of this clone. Sequence at one end of the junction differs from germline and may be a read error. The rearrangement joins TRBV28 to TRBJ2-7, with 8 bases that match TRBD2. CDR3 size: 10 residues. Germline values: CDR1 MDHEN, CDR2 SYDVKM. CDR3 DNA: TGTGCCAGCAGTTCGACTAGCGTCCACTTC. The encoded protein is CASSSTSVHF. Full variable domain (remainder filled in from reference TRBV28 and TRBJ2-7): DVKVTQSSRYLVKRTGEKVFLECVQDMDHENMFWYRQDPGLGLRLIYFSYDVKMKEKGDIPEGYSVSREKKERFSLILESASTNQTSMYLCASSSTSVHFGPGTRLTVT.

V and J are TRBV5-4 and TRBJ1-2, with TRBD1 identical over 10 bases. The V gene end was trimmed by 4 bases and the J gene end by 7 bases; junction bases not matched to a gene: 7. The length of the CDR3 is 14 residues. Germline V gene lookup returns CDR1 SGHNT and CDR2 YYREEE (reference sequence). CDR3 in DNA: TGTGCCAGCAGCCCTAGGGGACAGGGGACTGGCTACACCTTC. Its protein is CASSPRGQGTGYTF.

This clone qualifies as medium-sized. The chain joins TRBV5-1 to TRBJ2-3; possibly TRBD1 for D (5 bases). The CDR3 has 16 amino acids. Germline V gene sequence: CDR1 SGHRS, CDR2 YFSETQ. The V end lost 0 bases, the J end lost 0 bases, and 11 bases lay between the germline ends. The CDR3 loop reads CASSLVGQSSTDTQYF. The CDR3 DNA follows: TGCGCCAGCAGCTTGGTGGGGCAGTCTAGCACAGATACGCAGTATTTT.